The T cell receptor beta chain under discussion was sequenced for a study of blood T cell repertoires in COVID-19. At the level of the study: The study drew acute and convalescent COVID-19 samples from the United States, Italy and Spain. T cells, B-cell-depleted T cells, or PBMCs supplied cDNA or gDNA.

In the authors' workflow: Scientists estimated how many nucleated cells there were by amplifying reference gene primers. Libraries were prepared by immunoSEQ multiplex PCR; TCRdb keeps only in-frame clonotypes and omits some of them. Clonal size and the V and J genes are those of that table, whereas D and trimming came from the DNA. The sample contains approximately 200,000 clones, around 89% of which appear only once. Trimming left V 6 bases short and J 9 bases short, with 15 bases between. Germline-derived CDR1 and CDR2 are GTSNPN and SVGIG (reference sequence). The CDR3 consists of 13 residues. Material: peripheral blood. This sequence joins TRBV30 and TRBJ1-6; D not resolved. The sequence derives from a woman between 25 and 40 years old with acute or convalescent COVID-19. CDR3 in DNA: TGTGCCTGCTCCGGGATTCACTCTTCACCCCTCCACTTT. Protein: CACSGIHSSPLHF.